This TCR beta chain was observed in a study of Ad26.COV2.S vaccination and SARS-CoV-2 variants. The CDR3 totals 15 residues. Unmatched junction bases numbered 9, after V lost 8 bases and J lost 4 bases. The germline V gene has CDR1 WNHNN and CDR2 SYGVQD (reference sequence). Profiling relied on immunoSEQ multiplex PCR, and the TCRdb table lists in-frame clones only, not all of them. Of 510,000 or so clones in the sample, around nine tenths were seen once. Treatment here: approximately 18 received Ad26.COV2.S at low or high dose, single or two shots; roughly five received placebo; per-sample allocation not given. All samples were drawn on day 63, counting from the first vaccine or placebo injection. In the case of this clone: The antigen is undetermined.

The study, taken as a whole, reports: Placebo and vaccine recipients had non-spike TCR breadth that was similar. It was reported that spike-specific CD8+ and CD4+ T cell responses were substantially broad after vaccination. Compared with placebo recipients, vaccine recipients had higher spike-specific TCR breadth.

The gene calls are TRBV10-1 and TRBJ2-2; the match to TRBD2 covers 8 bases. The TCR sequence derives from a person between 18 and 65 years old who received the Ad26.COV2.S COVID-19 vaccine or a placebo. The sample in question was peripheral blood, obtained in a trial of Ad26.COV2.S vaccine versus placebo. Here the CDR3 reads CASCTGGEGTGELFF. CDR3 DNA sequence: TGCGCCAGCTGTACGGGAGGGGAGGGCACCGGGGAGCTGTTTTTT.